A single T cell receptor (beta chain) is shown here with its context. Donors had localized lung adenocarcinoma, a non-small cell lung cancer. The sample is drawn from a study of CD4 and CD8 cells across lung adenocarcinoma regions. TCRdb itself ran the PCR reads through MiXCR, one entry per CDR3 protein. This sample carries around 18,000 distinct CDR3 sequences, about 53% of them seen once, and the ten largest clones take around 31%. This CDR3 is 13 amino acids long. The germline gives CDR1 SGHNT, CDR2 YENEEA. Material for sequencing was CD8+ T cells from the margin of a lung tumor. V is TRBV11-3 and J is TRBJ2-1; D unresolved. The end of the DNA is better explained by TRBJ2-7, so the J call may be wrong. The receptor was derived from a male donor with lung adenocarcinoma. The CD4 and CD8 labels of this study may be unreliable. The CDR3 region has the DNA TGTGCCAGCAGCTCGAACCTGGGTTTCGAGCAGTACTTC. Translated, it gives CASSSNLGFEQYF.